The present entry profiles one T cell receptor beta chain with its context. The source of the sample is a study of blood T cell repertoires in COVID-19. TCRdb keeps only in-frame clones here, not all; method: immunoSEQ multiplex PCR. The sample lists 470,000 or so clones, 70% to 90% occurring once. The study drew participants aged about 18 to 95 years from fewer than 30 US areas. The germline V and J ends were trimmed by 2 bases and 4 bases, with 11 bases remaining between them. The CDR3 is 14 residues long. CDR1 and CDR2 from the germline V gene are LNHDA and SQIVND (reference sequence). The clonotype was recovered from a woman aged 18-30 years with acute COVID-19. Input material: PBMCs or T cells enriched from blood (not recorded which). The chain carries TRBV19 and TRBJ2-5; possible D gene TRBD1, 6 bases. The CDR3 sequence is CASSIQGKGETQYF. As DNA, the CDR3 is TGTGCCAGTAGTATACAGGGGAAGGGAGAGACCCAGTACTTC.